This is a list of T cell receptor beta chains from one sample in a study of T cells after yellow fever vaccination. TCRdb re-called the 5' RACE reads with MiXCR, one entry per CDR3 protein. The sample lists about 150,000 distinct CDR3 sequences; roughly 6.7% were seen once. Sequencing was performed on CD4+ T cells sorted from PBMCs, taken 10 days after the yellow fever booster vaccination. Receptors were obtained from a man aged 25 to 45 who received the YFV17D yellow fever vaccine. The CDR3 runs from the conserved cysteine through the conserved F or W. The D gene is left open where the match is weak. The size of a clone is reported for some rows only, either as once, few or many, or as a class for expanded clones.

clone size	J gene	V gene	D gene	CDR3 DNA	CDR3 protein
many	TRBJ2-7	TRBV7-2	NA	TGTGCCAGCAGCTTTTCGCGGGAAAACGAGCAGTACTTC	CASSFSRENEQYF
few	TRBJ1-5	TRBV20-1	NA	TGCAGTGCTAGAGATCTTGGTGGCAGATATAGCAATCAGCCCCAGCATTTT	CSARDLGGRYSNQPQHF
many	TRBJ2-3	TRBV5-5	NA	TGTGCCAGCAGACCTGAAGGCTCCGCCTATACGCAGTATTTT	CASRPEGSAYTQYF
many	TRBJ2-7	TRBV5-1	NA	TGCGCCAGCAGCTTTAAGGACTCCCTCACCGTTTACGAGCAGTACTTC	CASSFKDSLTVYEQYF
many	TRBJ2-3	TRBV7-2	NA	TGTGCCAGCAGCTTAGCCTTCTCGGGCGGCACAGATACGCAGTATTTT	CASSLAFSGGTDTQYF
many	TRBJ2-3	TRBV7-3	TRBD2	TGTGCCAGCAGCCCAACCGGGACTAGCAGAGATACGCAGTATTTT	CASSPTGTSRDTQYF
many	TRBJ2-7	TRBV11-2	TRBD1	TGTGCCAGCAGCATACCCGGGACAGGGGGCTACGAGCAGTACTTC	CASSIPGTGGYEQYF
NA	TRBJ2-3	TRBV15	NA	TGTGCCACCAGCAGGGGGAATACCCGGTTGGATACGCAGTATTTT	CATSRGNTRLDTQYF
many	TRBJ1-5	TRBV2	TRBD1	TGTGCCAGCAGAACAGGGGGCACCTCCCAGCCCCAGCATTTT	CASRTGGTSQPQHF
many	TRBJ2-7	TRBV10-3	NA	TGTGCCATTGGGGATTTAGCCTACGAGCAGTACTTC	CAIGDLAYEQYF
many	TRBJ1-5	TRBV20-1	NA	TGCAGTGCTAGAGAGGGCGTGAAGGTGGGCAATCAGCCCCAGCATTTT	CSAREGVKVGNQPQHF
many	TRBJ2-3	TRBV6-6	NA	TGTGCCAGCATTTCTTCAGGGGCAGATACGCAGTATTTT	CASISSGADTQYF
NA	TRBJ1-5	TRBV20-1	NA	TGCAGTGCTAGAGACACTAGCAATCAGCCCCAGCATTTT	CSARDTSNQPQHF
many	TRBJ2-3	TRBV11-2	NA	TGTGCCAGCAGCTCCCCCCGGGCTAGTCTATCCACAGATACGCAGTATTTT	CASSSPRASLSTDTQYF
NA	TRBJ2-1	TRBV29-1	TRBD2	TGCAGCGCTAAGGGCCTAGCGGGAATATACAATGAGCAGTTCTTC	CSAKGLAGIYNEQFF
many	TRBJ2-3	TRBV28	NA	TGTGCCAGCAGTTCCTATGGGATCCGGACAGATACGCAGTATTTT	CASSSYGIRTDTQYF
many	TRBJ2-1	TRBV12-3/TRBV12-4	NA	TGTGCCAGCAGCCCAGGGGCCGCTGAGCAGTTCTTC	CASSPGAAEQFF
NA	TRBJ2-2	TRBV7-2	NA	TGTGCCAGCAGCTTAGTAGGGGATTTCACCGGGGAGCTGTTTTTT	CASSLVGDFTGELFF
few	TRBJ2-5	TRBV9	NA	TGTGCCAGCAGCTCCACCGGGACCAACCAGGAGACCCAGTACTTC	CASSSTGTNQETQYF
few	TRBJ1-6	TRBV20-1	NA	TGCAGTGCTAGAAAGGACAGTGAAAGCTCCTATAATTCACCCCTCCACTTT	CSARKDSESSYNSPLHF
many	TRBJ2-7	TRBV25-1	TRBD1	TGTGCCAGCAGTCGACCTGGGACAGTCTACGAGCAGTACTTC	CASSRPGTVYEQYF
many	TRBJ1-6	TRBV6-1	NA	TGTGCCAGCGGGGAACCCTATAATTCACCCCTCCACTTT	CASGEPYNSPLHF
NA	TRBJ1-3	TRBV7-9	NA	TGTGCCAGCAGCACCAAAACAGAAGGAAACACCATATATTTT	CASSTKTEGNTIYF